This record concerns one TCR beta chain sequence. What it binds is not known. The CDR3 extends over 18 amino acids. Per germline, CDR1 SGHTS and CDR2 YDEGEE. The ends lost 3 bases at V and 1 base at J; junction bases unmatched: 5. This specimen belongs to a study of STAT5B mutations in CD4+ large granular lymphocyte leukemia. Control samples were healthy donors' buffy coats. How the authors handled the data: Productive clonotypes were detectable down to 2.59 x 10-5 frequency. The method was immunoSEQ multiplex PCR; TCRdb's version includes in-frame clones alone and lacks a portion of them. That table supplies the V and J calls and clone size; D and trimming were determined from the DNA. This table holds 25,000 to 35,000 clones, approximately 76% found once. Whole-study findings and limits: TRBV06-family usage was enriched in top patient clones (8/27) versus controls (2/35).

Sequencing was performed on CD4+ T cells from blood buffy coats. The chain couples TRBV5-8 to TRBJ2-3; 16 bases line up with TRBD2. This clonotype was obtained from a human donor in good health. This CDR3 reads CASSWGTSGGVGTDTQYF. For the CDR3, the DNA is TGTGCCAGCAGCTGGGGGACTAGCGGGGGGGTAGGCACAGATACGCAGTATTTT.